Listed below are T cell receptor beta chains from one sample, sequenced in a study of CD8+ T cells in alopecia areata. Profiling relied on immunoSEQ multiplex PCR, and the TCRdb table lists in-frame clones only, not all of them. This table has 130,000 to 150,000 clones, roughly 82% appearing once. Material: CD8+ T cells sorted from blood, obtained at week 4, from a patient treated with tofacitinib. The receptor set was obtained from a human donor with alopecia areata. Each CDR3 is given with its conserved first and last residue. The order of the fields is V gene, clone size, J gene, D gene, CDR3 DNA, CDR3 protein. The D gene is left open where the match is weak. The size entry is marked missing in some rows and otherwise reads once, few, many or a size class.

v_gene: TRBV7-9; abundance: .; j_gene: TRBJ2-2; d_gene: TRBD1; CDR3nt: TGTGCCAGCAGCTCGGACAGGGATCTGCGGGAGCTGTTTTTT; CDR3aa: CASSSDRDLRELFF
v_gene: TRBV6-5; abundance: .; j_gene: TRBJ2-3; d_gene: .; CDR3nt: TGTGCCAGCAGTTTGCAAACGTCAGGCACAGATACGCAGTATTTT; CDR3aa: CASSLQTSGTDTQYF
v_gene: TRBV4-3; abundance: .; j_gene: TRBJ1-2; d_gene: .; CDR3nt: TGCGCCAGCACTGGGGGGAAGATTGGGCGTAACTATGGCTACACCTTC; CDR3aa: CASTGGKIGRNYGYTF
v_gene: TRBV7-9; abundance: .; j_gene: TRBJ2-7; d_gene: .; CDR3nt: TGTGCCAGCAGTCCCAACCACGAGCAGTACTTC; CDR3aa: CASSPNHEQYF
v_gene: TRBV6-6; abundance: .; j_gene: TRBJ1-1; d_gene: TRBD1; CDR3nt: TGTGCCAGCATCAGGGGGTGGGGGATGAACACTGAAGCTTTCTTT; CDR3aa: CASIRGWGMNTEAFF
v_gene: TRBV5-8; abundance: .; j_gene: TRBJ2-7; d_gene: .; CDR3nt: TGTGCCAGCAGCCGCCGGGCTTCGGCGGAGGAGCAGTACTTC; CDR3aa: CASSRRASAEEQYF
v_gene: TRBV10-3; abundance: .; j_gene: TRBJ2-1; d_gene: .; CDR3nt: TGTGCCATCAGCCAGGTGGCCAGCTACAATGAGCAGTTCTTC; CDR3aa: CAISQVASYNEQFF
v_gene: TRBV29-1; abundance: .; j_gene: TRBJ2-7; d_gene: .; CDR3nt: TGCAGCGTTGAGGCCGGCTCCTACGAGCAGTACTTC; CDR3aa: CSVEAGSYEQYF
v_gene: TRBV5-4; abundance: once; j_gene: TRBJ2-5; d_gene: .; CDR3nt: TGTGCCAGCAGGAGGGACCAAGAGACCCAGTACTTC; CDR3aa: CASRRDQETQYF
v_gene: TRBV15; abundance: .; j_gene: TRBJ1-5; d_gene: .; CDR3nt: TGTGCCACCAGCAGCCATTTGGGCAGCCTACCTCCCCCCCAGCATTTT; CDR3aa: CATSSHLGSLPPPQHF
v_gene: TRBV30; abundance: .; j_gene: TRBJ2-7; d_gene: .; CDR3nt: TGTGCCTGGAGGCAAACACAGACGGACCTAGTAACCTACGAGCAGTACTTC; CDR3aa: CAWRQTQTDLVTYEQYF
v_gene: TRBV23-1; abundance: .; j_gene: TRBJ2-6; d_gene: TRBD1; CDR3nt: TGCGCCAGCAGTCCAACAGGGGGCCTCCCCTCTGGGGCCAACGTCCTGACTTTC; CDR3aa: CASSPTGGLPSGANVLTF
v_gene: TRBV7-8; abundance: .; j_gene: TRBJ2-7; d_gene: .; CDR3nt: TGTGCCAGCAGCCCAGAGGACGGCGAGCAGTACTTC; CDR3aa: CASSPEDGEQYF
v_gene: TRBV7-6; abundance: .; j_gene: TRBJ2-2; d_gene: .; CDR3nt: TGTGCCAGCAGAGGACAGTACACCGGGGAGCTGTTTTTT; CDR3aa: CASRGQYTGELFF
v_gene: TRBV7-9; abundance: .; j_gene: TRBJ2-5; d_gene: .; CDR3nt: TGTGCCAGCAGCCCAAAGCGGGACAGCCCTCGGAATAAAGAGACCCAGTACTTC; CDR3aa: CASSPKRDSPRNKETQYF
v_gene: TRBV12-5; abundance: .; j_gene: TRBJ2-1; d_gene: .; CDR3nt: TGTGCTAGTGGTTTGGTTGGGAATGAGCAGTTCTTC; CDR3aa: CASGLVGNEQFF
v_gene: TRBV19; abundance: .; j_gene: TRBJ2-7; d_gene: .; CDR3nt: TGTGCCAGTAGTCCTATGGACGGATACGAGCAGTACTTC; CDR3aa: CASSPMDGYEQYF
v_gene: TRBV2; abundance: .; j_gene: TRBJ2-3; d_gene: TRBD2; CDR3nt: TGTGCCAGCAGTGCTAGCGGGGGGGCCATCGGCACAGATACGCAGTATTTT; CDR3aa: CASSASGGAIGTDTQYF
v_gene: TRBV19; abundance: .; j_gene: TRBJ2-1; d_gene: TRBD2; CDR3nt: TGTGCCAGTAGCCCGACTAGCGGGGCCTACAATGAGCAGTTCTTC; CDR3aa: CASSPTSGAYNEQFF
v_gene: TRBV4-3; abundance: .; j_gene: TRBJ1-2; d_gene: .; CDR3nt: TGCGCCAGCAGCCAAGACGGTTATGGCTACACCTTC; CDR3aa: CASSQDGYGYTF
v_gene: TRBV15; abundance: .; j_gene: TRBJ2-3; d_gene: TRBD2; CDR3nt: TGTGCCACCAGCAGAGAACTAGCGGGGGGCGCCGTCACAGATACGCAGTATTTT; CDR3aa: CATSRELAGGAVTDTQYF
v_gene: TRBV15; abundance: .; j_gene: TRBJ2-5; d_gene: .; CDR3nt: TGTGCCACCAGTGACGGCAGGGCACAAGAGACCCAGTACTTC; CDR3aa: CATSDGRAQETQYF
v_gene: TRBV4-2; abundance: .; j_gene: TRBJ2-1; d_gene: TRBD2; CDR3nt: TGTGCCAGCAGCCAAGATGGAGCGGGGGGGCCGGGCTTCGGTGAGCAGTTCTTC; CDR3aa: CASSQDGAGGPGFGEQFF
v_gene: TRBV5-4; abundance: .; j_gene: TRBJ1-2; d_gene: .; CDR3nt: TGTGCCAGCAGCTTGGAATACAGCACCTATGGCTACACCTTC; CDR3aa: CASSLEYSTYGYTF
v_gene: TRBV7-7; abundance: .; j_gene: TRBJ2-5; d_gene: TRBD2; CDR3nt: TGTGCTAGCAGCGCAGCACTAGCGGGGATCCAAGAGACCCAGTACTTC; CDR3aa: CASSAALAGIQETQYF
v_gene: TRBV10-3; abundance: .; j_gene: TRBJ2-1; d_gene: .; CDR3nt: TGTGCCATCAGCGTAATGCTCGGGGGCCCTTACAATGAGCAGTTCTTC; CDR3aa: CAISVMLGGPYNEQFF